This is a list of T cell receptor beta chains from one sample in a study of blood T cell repertoires in COVID-19. The protocol was immunoSEQ multiplex PCR, while the TCRdb copy is restricted to in-frame clones and leaves out a portion. This table has hundreds of thousands of clones, 75% to 90% appearing once. The material sequenced was peripheral blood. These receptors originate from a man younger than 35 with COVID-19, enrolled during active disease. Both conserved end residues are part of each CDR3. A D gene is named only where the DNA matches it firmly. Clone size appears in some rows only: once, few, many, or a class for an expanded clone.

>-|TRBV6-5|-|TRBJ1-1
TGTGCCAGCAGTTATAGGCCGGGGGGTGACACTGAAGCTTTCTTT
CASSYRPGGDTEAFF
>-|TRBV7-9|-|TRBJ2-1
TGTGCCAGCAGCTCGGGCGGGGGCCGCTACAATGAGCAGTTCTTC
CASSSGGGRYNEQFF
>-|TRBV2|TRBD2|TRBJ2-1
TGTGCCAGCAGTGAAACTAGCGGGATCAGCAATGAGCAGTTCTTC
CASSETSGISNEQFF
>-|TRBV6-5|-|TRBJ2-2
-
CASILAGIGDGELFF
>-|TRBV24-1|-|TRBJ2-1
TGTGCCACCAGTGATTTTCTGAATGAGCAGTTCTTC
CATSDFLNEQFF
>-|TRBV4-2|-|TRBJ2-5
TGTGCCAGCAGCCAAGAGCCAGGCCAAGAGACCCAGTACTTC
CASSQEPGQETQYF
>-|TRBV11-2|TRBD2|TRBJ2-5
TGTGCCAGCAGCTTTTCCTTGGCGGGGGGGCTCGAGACCCAGTACTTC
CASSFSLAGGLETQYF
>-|TRBV5-4|-|TRBJ2-5
TGTGCCAGCAGCTTAGATAGAGAGACCCAGTACTTC
CASSLDRETQYF
>-|TRBV6-1|-|TRBJ2-7
TGTGCCAGCAGTGAAACGGCGGGAAGCTCCTACGAGCAGTACTTC
CASSETAGSSYEQYF
>-|TRBV4-2|-|TRBJ2-5
TGTGCCAGCAGCCGGGACACTCGAGAGACCCAGTACTTC
CASSRDTRETQYF
>-|TRBV7-2|TRBD2|TRBJ2-6
TGTGCCAGCAGCTTGACTAGCGGCTCTGGGGCCAACGTCCTGACTTTC
CASSLTSGSGANVLTF
>-|TRBV5-1|TRBD2|TRBJ2-1
TGCGCCAGCAGCTTTTCGTCTAGCGGCCCTGGAGAGCAGTTCTTC
CASSFSSSGPGEQFF
>-|TRBV7-8|TRBD1|TRBJ2-7
TGTGCCAGCAGCATCCGGGACAGGGGATCCTACGAGCAGTACTTC
CASSIRDRGSYEQYF
>-|TRBV15|-|TRBJ2-7
TGTGCCACCAGCAGCCTCGGGTACGAGCAGTACTTC
CATSSLGYEQYF
>few|TRBV2|-|TRBJ1-6
TGTGCCAGCAGTGAGGCGCGGTTTACTTCACCCCTCCACTTT
CASSEARFTSPLHF
>few|TRBV4-1|-|TRBJ1-2
TGCGCCAGCAGCCAAGACCGGACAGTCACCTATGGCTACACCTTC
CASSQDRTVTYGYTF
>once|TRBV19|-|TRBJ2-7
TGTGCCAGTAGTATCAGTGACAGCTACGAGCAGTACTTC
CASSISDSYEQYF
>-|TRBV7-8|-|TRBJ1-4
TGTGCCAGCAGCCTCCAGGGCGGTGCAACTAATGAAAAACTGTTTTTT
CASSLQGGATNEKLFF
>-|TRBV10-3|-|TRBJ2-3
TGTGCCATCAGTGAGCTGCTTTCGACTGACACAGATACGCAGTATTTT
CAISELLSTDTDTQYF
>-|TRBV24-1|TRBD1|TRBJ2-3
TGTGCCACCAGTGACTTCGGACAGGGGAACACAGATACGCAGTATTTT
CATSDFGQGNTDTQYF
>-|TRBV18|TRBD1|TRBJ1-4
TGTGCCAGCTCCCTCAAAGGGGGACAGGGAGGTGAAAAACTGTTTTTT
CASSLKGGQGGEKLFF
>-|TRBV5-1|-|TRBJ1-1
TGCGCCAGCAGCCTTGGAGGACAGCCTAAGAACACTGAAGCTTTCTTT
CASSLGGQPKNTEAFF
>-|TRBV6-5|TRBD2|TRBJ2-3
TGTGCCAGCAGTTACGTGGGAGGGGATACGCAGTATTTT
CASSYVGGDTQYF
>-|TRBV19|-|TRBJ2-2
TGTGCCAGTATAACTTTGTTCACCGGGGAGCTGTTTTTT
CASITLFTGELFF
>-|TRBV5-1|-|TRBJ2-7
TGCGCCAGCAGCGTGGGCGCCCACAGTAACTCCTACGAGCAGTACTTC
CASSVGAHSNSYEQYF
>-|TRBV6-6|TRBD1|TRBJ1-2
TGTGCCAGCAGTCCAACAGGGGACTATGGCTACACCTTC
CASSPTGDYGYTF
>-|TRBV6-5|-|TRBJ2-2
TGTGCCAGCAGTTACTCTCGGGACACCAGAGAGCTGTTTTTT
CASSYSRDTRELFF